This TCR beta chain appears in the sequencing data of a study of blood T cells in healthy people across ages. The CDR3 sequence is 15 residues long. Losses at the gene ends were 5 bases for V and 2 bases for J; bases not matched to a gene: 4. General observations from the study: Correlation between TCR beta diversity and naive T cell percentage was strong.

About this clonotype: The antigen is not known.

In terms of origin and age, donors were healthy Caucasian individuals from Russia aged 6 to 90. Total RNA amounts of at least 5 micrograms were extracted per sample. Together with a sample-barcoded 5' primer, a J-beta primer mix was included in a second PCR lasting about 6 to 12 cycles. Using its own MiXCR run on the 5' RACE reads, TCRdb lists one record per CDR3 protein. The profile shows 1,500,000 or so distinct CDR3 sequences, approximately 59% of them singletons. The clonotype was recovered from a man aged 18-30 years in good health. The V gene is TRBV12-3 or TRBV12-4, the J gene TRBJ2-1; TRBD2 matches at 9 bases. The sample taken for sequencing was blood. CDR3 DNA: TGTGCCAGCAGTCCTAGCGGGGCCGCCTACAATGAGCAGTTCTTC. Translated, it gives CASSPSGAAYNEQFF.